The next 11 T cell receptor beta chains were all read from a single sample in a study of T cell responses to AZD1222 COVID-19 vaccine. TCRdb's table, derived via immunoSEQ multiplex PCR, lists solely in-frame clones and lacks some. Of approximately 85,000 clones listed, 65% to 90% are singletons. Source: peripheral blood, taken on day 0 of AZD1222 vaccination. The receptors were gathered from an adult in good health.

V gene TRBV11-1 combines with J gene TRBJ2-6, with D unresolved. The CDR3 is made up of 13 amino acids. Germline CDR1 SGHAT, CDR2 FQDESV (reference sequence). Trimming removed 2 bases from V and 2 bases from J, with 1 base in between. CDR3 sequence reads: CASSLTGANVLTF. DNA of the CDR3: TGTGCCAGCAGCTTAACTGGGGCCAACGTCCTGACTTTC.

This sequence joins TRBV15 and TRBJ1-4; D may be TRBD1 (6 bases). V lost 0 bases and J 7 bases, leaving 9 bases between the germline ends. The CDR3 runs to 14 residues. Germline V gene lookup returns CDR1 LNHNV and CDR2 YYDKDF (reference sequence). CDR3 region: CATSRERGGEKLFF. CDR3 DNA sequence: TGTGCCACCAGCAGAGAACGAGGGGGTGAAAAACTGTTTTTT.

Only one count was recorded for this clone. This chain uses TRBV2 with TRBJ1-1; unclear D gene. The CDR3 contains 14 residues. From germline, CDR1 is SNHLY and CDR2 FYNNEI. Deletions cut 0 bases from V and 8 bases from J, with 13 bases between. CDR3 loop: CASSEALPSVEAFF. For the CDR3, the DNA is TGTGCCAGCAGTGAAGCCCTTCCATCGGTCGAAGCTTTCTTT. The complete variable domain, with remaining parts taken from reference TRBV2 and TRBJ1-1, reads EPEVTQTPSHQVTQMGQEVILRCVPISNHLYFYWYRQILGQKVEFLVSFYNNEISEKSEIFDDQFSVERPDGSNFTLKIRSTKLEDSAMYFCASSEALPSVEAFFGQGTRLTVV.

The chain uses TRBV3-1 (or the pseudogene TRBV3-2) and TRBJ1-2; D not certain. Trimming stripped 0 bases from V and 1 base from J, with 12 bases between. Germline CDR1 reads LGHDT; CDR2 reads YNNKEL (reference sequence). This CDR3 has 16 amino acids. The CDR3 sequence is CASSQDPGSLNYGYTF. CDR3 sequence (DNA): TGTGCCAGCAGCCAAGATCCAGGCAGCCTTAACTATGGCTACACCTTC.

This sequence joins TRBV18 and TRBJ2-7; TRBD1 might be the D (6 bases). In germline, CDR1 is KGHSH, CDR2 LQKENI. There are 12 residues in the CDR3. V shed 6 bases and J shed 2 bases, with 8 bases lying between them. The CDR3 coding sequence is TGTGCCAGCTCGGGACAAACCTACGAGCAGTACTTC. This codes for CASSGQTYEQYF.

This chain connects TRBV7-2 to TRBJ2-7, with D unresolved. The germline V and J ends were trimmed by 4 bases and 0 bases, with 4 bases remaining between them. CDR3 length equals 12 residues. CDR1 and CDR2 (germline): SGHTA, FQGNSA. In DNA, the CDR3 is TGTGCCAGCAGCTCAAACTCCTACGAGCAGTACTTC. Translation: CASSSNSYEQYF.

The V gene is TRBV5-6, the J gene TRBJ1-5; 7 bases match TRBD1. Trimming removed 3 bases from V and 7 bases from J; junction bases left unmatched: 10. The CDR3 extends over 15 amino acids. Germline assignment: CDR1 SGHDT and CDR2 YYEEEE. The CDR3 region has the DNA TGTGCCAGCAGCTCGGGACAGAGGGTAGAGCAGCCCCAGCATTTT. Its protein product is CASSSGQRVEQPQHF.

The chain couples TRBV29-1 to TRBJ1-1; 7 bases fit TRBD1. The CDR3 consists of 13 residues. The V gene's germline CDR1 is SQVTM and CDR2 ANQGSEA. V was pared by 5 bases and J by 1 base, with 4 bases of the junction left unmatched. This chain's CDR3 is CSVLDRENTEAFF. CDR3 in DNA: TGCAGCGTTTTAGACAGGGAGAACACTGAAGCTTTCTTT.

The chain is built from TRBV5-1 and TRBJ1-1, with 8 bases matching TRBD1. Germline V CDR1 and CDR2: SGHRS, YFSETQ. The CDR3 has 14 amino acids. V gave up 4 bases and J gave up 6 bases; unmatched junction bases: 8. DNA for the CDR3: TGCGCCAGCAGCCACGGACAGGGTTTGTCTGAAGCTTTCTTT. Its translation: CASSHGQGLSEAFF.

The chain has TRBV11-3 and TRBJ2-2, with D possibly being TRBD1 or TRBD2 (5 bases each). Trimming stripped 1 base from V and 4 bases from J, with 7 bases between. CDR1 and CDR2 from the germline V gene are SGHNT and YENEEA. CDR3 length: 14 amino acids. The CDR3 DNA reads TGTGCCAGCAGCTTAGGGGGGAGCACCGGGGAGCTGTTTTTT. As protein: CASSLGGSTGELFF.

J is TRBJ2-3 and V is TRBV7-2; TRBD2 agrees at 10 bases. This CDR3 region has 16 residues. The germline V gene encodes CDR1 SGHTA and CDR2 FQGNSA. Trimming cost V 0 bases and J 3 bases; bases outside gene matches: 3. The CDR3 here is CASSLAGSGGTDTQYF. CDR3 nucleotides: TGTGCCAGCAGCTTAGCCGGTAGCGGGGGGACAGATACGCAGTATTTT. The full variable domain, in which reference TRBV7-2 and TRBJ2-3 provide the parts outside the CDR3, is GAGVSQSPSNKVTEKGKDVELRCDPISGHTALYWYRQSLGQGLEFLIYFQGNSAPDKSGLPSDRFSAERTGGSVSTLTIQRTQQEDSAVYLCASSLAGSGGTDTQYFGPGTRLTVL.